Presented here are 12 T cell receptor beta chains from one specimen sequenced in a study of shared T cell receptors in the human thymus. The method was immunoSEQ multiplex PCR; TCRdb's version includes in-frame clones alone and lacks a portion of them. This sample carries 700,000 or so clones, 80% to 90% of them seen once, and the ten largest clones take around 0.01%. This same sample was also part of a study on human thymus T cells.

The sequencing sample was made of thymocytes. Receptor source: a girl under three years old with a congenital heart defect.

This rearrangement joins TRBV27 to TRBJ2-7; perhaps TRBD1 as D (8 bases). Deletions cut 2 bases from V and 7 bases from J, with 18 bases between. CDR3 length: 15 amino acids. CDR1 is MNHEY and CDR2 is SMNVEV in the germline V gene (reference sequence). CDR3 amino acids: CASSLTGRDRREQYF. The DNA of the CDR3 is TGTGCCAGCAGTTTAACGGGGAGGGACAGGCGTGAGCAGTACTTC.

V and J are TRBV7-8 and TRBJ1-1, with D perhaps matching TRBD1 (6 bases). V was cut by 1 base and J by 5 bases, with 17 bases left in between. Germline V gene sequence: CDR1 SGHVS, CDR2 FQNEAQ. This CDR3 comprises 16 residues. The chain's CDR3 is CASSLEIGGSSTEAFF. The CDR3 bases are TGTGCCAGCAGCTTAGAGATTGGGGGCAGCTCTACTGAAGCTTTCTTT.

The V call is TRBV15, the J call TRBJ2-1, with 11 bases fitting TRBD2. The length of the CDR3 is 17 residues. The trim removed 0 bases at V and 8 bases at J, leaving 9 bases unmatched. Germline loops: CDR1 LNHNV, CDR2 YYDKDF (reference sequence). CDR3 nucleotide sequence: TGTGCCACCAGCAGAGACCTTGCTAGCGGGGGGAGGGATGAGCAGTTCTTC. It is translated as CATSRDLASGGRDEQFF.

This chain connects TRBV5-8 to TRBJ1-2; 7 positions agree with TRBD1. The V segment lost 0 bases and the J segment 5 bases; nucleotides outside the gene matches: 13. This CDR3 region has 17 residues. Per germline, CDR1 SGHTS and CDR2 YDEGEE. The CDR3 DNA reads as TGTGCCAGCAGCTTGGTATTATGGGACAGAGGAGATTATGGCTACACCTTC. Amino acid sequence: CASSLVLWDRGDYGYTF.

This rearrangement joins TRBV7-9 to TRBJ1-1, with 9 bases that match TRBD1. The germline V gene has CDR1 SEHNR and CDR2 FQNEAQ (reference sequence). The V gene end was trimmed by 4 bases and the J gene end by 9 bases; junction bases not matched to a gene: 12. The CDR3 consists of 15 residues. The CDR3 nucleotides read TGTGCCAGCAGCTCCCTACTGGGGGGACAGGGCAAAGCTTTCTTT. Translating it yields CASSSLLGGQGKAFF. Full variable domain (missing parts from reference TRBV7-9 and TRBJ1-1): DTGVSQNPRHKITKRGQNVTFRCDPISEHNRLYWYRQTLGQGPEFLTYFQNEAQLEKSRLLSDRFSAERPKGSFSTLEIQRTEQGDSAMYLCASSSLLGGQGKAFFGQGTRLTVV.

The V and J genes are TRBV7-8 and TRBJ1-4, with 7 bases lining up with TRBD1. Germline V gene data show CDR1 as SGHVS and CDR2 as FQNEAQ. The V segment lost 3 bases and the J segment 3 bases; nucleotides outside the gene matches: 7. The CDR3 has 16 amino acids. CDR3 residues: CASSFSGDRANEKLFF. DNA of the CDR3: TGTGCCAGCAGCTTCTCAGGGGACAGAGCTAATGAAAAACTGTTTTTT.

This clone was observed a handful of times. V and J are TRBV5-8 and TRBJ1-6, with D tentatively TRBD1 (5 bases). The germline gives CDR1 SGHTS, CDR2 YDEGEE. The V gene lost 7 bases and the J gene lost 2 bases, with 13 bases spanning the gap. The CDR3 is 15 residues long. CDR3 sequence: CASRQYAAYNSPLHF. Here the CDR3 DNA reads TGTGCCAGCCGACAGTACGCGGCCTATAATTCACCCCTCCACTTT.

In this sample, this clone turned up a few times. This rearrangement joins TRBV2 to TRBJ2-3; perhaps TRBD1 as D (6 bases). The CDR3 is 13 amino acids. CDR1 and CDR2 from the germline V gene are SNHLY and FYNNEI. V was pared by 6 bases and J by 3 bases, with 10 bases between. The CDR3 coding sequence is TGTGCCAGCAGGCCTACAGGGACAGATACGCAGTATTTT. Its translation is CASRPTGTDTQYF. Full variable domain (remainder filled in from reference TRBV2 and TRBJ2-3): EPEVTQTPSHQVTQMGQEVILRCVPISNHLYFYWYRQILGQKVEFLVSFYNNEISEKSEIFDDQFSVERPDGSNFTLKIRSTKLEDSAMYFCASRPTGTDTQYFGPGTRLTVL.

The chain combines TRBV16 with TRBJ2-1; 10 nucleotides line up with TRBD1. CDR3 length: 16 residues. Germline V lookup: CDR1 KGHSY, CDR2 FQNENV. V lost 0 bases, J lost 5 bases, and 4 bases stayed unmatched. The CDR3 loop is CASSQSTGQGHNEQFF. Here the CDR3 DNA reads TGTGCCAGCAGCCAATCTACGGGACAGGGGCACAATGAGCAGTTCTTC.

J is TRBJ2-6 and V is TRBV27; possible D gene TRBD1, 5 bases. V was shortened by 1 base and J by 0 bases, with 22 bases between the two germline ends. The germline CDR1 and CDR2 sequences are MNHEY and SMNVEV (reference sequence). CDR3 length: 21 residues. The CDR3 spells CASSLLGPGPIRDSGANVLTF. CDR3 nucleotides: TGTGCCAGCAGTTTATTAGGCCCCGGTCCCATCAGGGACTCTGGGGCCAACGTCCTGACTTTC.

The chain recombines TRBV29-1 with TRBJ1-2; 7 bases map to TRBD1. CDR1 and CDR2 (germline): SQVTM, ANQGSEA. The CDR3 totals 16 residues. V was pared by 5 bases and J by 7 bases, with 19 bases of the junction left unmatched. The CDR3 DNA is TGCAGCGTTCGCGGACAGGCTAGACGTTTTAATTTTGGCTACACCTTC. It yields the protein CSVRGQARRFNFGYTF. The full variable domain, in which reference TRBV29-1 and TRBJ1-2 provide the parts outside the CDR3, is SAVISQKPSRDICQRGTSLTIQCQVDSQVTMMFWYRQQPGQSLTLIATANQGSEATYESGFVIDKFPISRPNLTFSTLTVSNMSPEDSSIYLCSVRGQARRFNFGYTFGSGTRLTVV.

This clone was counted between two and nine times. The V gene is TRBV5-1, the J gene TRBJ1-3; D is possibly TRBD1 (5 bases). The CDR3 is 16 residues long. Germline V gene lookup returns CDR1 SGHRS and CDR2 YFSETQ. V was trimmed by 3 bases and J by 4 bases, leaving 17 bases between them. The CDR3: CASSWRDLSSGNTIYF. In DNA form, the CDR3 reads TGCGCCAGCAGCTGGAGGGACCTAAGCAGCGGAAACACCATATATTTT.